These T cell receptor beta chains were read from a single sample in a study of cytomegalovirus exposure and HLA in healthy donors. Assay used: immunoSEQ multiplex PCR; TCRdb lists only in-frame clones, some missing. The sample lists some 68,000 clones, around 97% seen once, with over 2% in the top ten. Material for sequencing was PBMCs. The receptors derive from a man between 18 and 29 years old in good health and CMV-seronegative. CDR3s include the opening cysteine and the closing phenylalanine or tryptophan. Fields, in order: V gene, D gene, clone size, J gene, CDR3 DNA, CDR3 protein. The D gene is left open where the match is weak. Size values are once, few and many counts, or a class for expanded clones, and some rows have none.

v_call: TRBV27
d_call: NA
clone_size: NA
j_call: TRBJ1-2
cdr3_nt: TGTGCCAGCAGTTTTACAGGTAGAGGTGGCTACACCTTC
cdr3_aa: CASSFTGRGGYTF

v_call: TRBV28
d_call: NA
clone_size: once
j_call: TRBJ1-2
cdr3_nt: TGTGCCAGCAGTCCCCTGAACTATGGCTACACCTTC
cdr3_aa: CASSPLNYGYTF

v_call: TRBV9
d_call: TRBD1
clone_size: NA
j_call: TRBJ2-3
cdr3_nt: TGTGCCAGCACTCCAAGACAGGGGCGCACAGATACGCAGTATTTT
cdr3_aa: CASTPRQGRTDTQYF

v_call: TRBV19
d_call: NA
clone_size: NA
j_call: TRBJ2-7
cdr3_nt: TGTGCCAGTAGTGCGGGACCGCTGCGGGACGAGCAGTACTTC
cdr3_aa: CASSAGPLRDEQYF

v_call: TRBV2
d_call: TRBD1
clone_size: NA
j_call: TRBJ1-4
cdr3_nt: TGTGCCAGCAGTCGGACAGGAGGAAAACTGTTTTTT
cdr3_aa: CASSRTGGKLFF

v_call: TRBV29-1
d_call: TRBD1
clone_size: NA
j_call: TRBJ1-1
cdr3_nt: TGCAGCGTTGGACAGGGGACGAACACTGAAGCTTTCTTT
cdr3_aa: CSVGQGTNTEAFF

v_call: TRBV5-4
d_call: TRBD2
clone_size: NA
j_call: TRBJ2-7
cdr3_nt: TGTGCCAGCAGCCCTCGGGAGGCATCCTACGAGCAGTACTTC
cdr3_aa: CASSPREASYEQYF

v_call: TRBV4-1
d_call: TRBD1
clone_size: NA
j_call: TRBJ2-5
cdr3_nt: TGCGCCAGCAGCCAAGGGGACAGGGCCGGAGAGACCCAGTACTTC
cdr3_aa: CASSQGDRAGETQYF

v_call: TRBV5-6
d_call: TRBD1
clone_size: NA
j_call: TRBJ2-1
cdr3_nt: TGTGCCAGCACCAAATGGGACAGGTACAACGATGAGCAGTTCTTC
cdr3_aa: CASTKWDRYNDEQFF

v_call: TRBV4-1
d_call: NA
clone_size: NA
j_call: TRBJ1-6
cdr3_nt: TGCGCCAGCAGCCATGGCGAGGGTCAGGCAAATTCACCCCTCCACTTT
cdr3_aa: CASSHGEGQANSPLHF

v_call: TRBV2
d_call: NA
clone_size: NA
j_call: TRBJ1-2
cdr3_nt: TGTGCCAGCAGTATCCCCGGGGGGATCCGCTATGGCTACACCTTC
cdr3_aa: CASSIPGGIRYGYTF

v_call: TRBV1
d_call: NA
clone_size: NA
j_call: TRBJ2-1
cdr3_nt: NA
cdr3_aa: CTPWVAGGNEQFF

v_call: TRBV11-1
d_call: NA
clone_size: NA
j_call: TRBJ2-1
cdr3_nt: TGTGCCAGCAGCCCTCCGGGGGGCTCTGAGCAGTTCTTC
cdr3_aa: CASSPPGGSEQFF

v_call: TRBV5-1
d_call: NA
clone_size: NA
j_call: TRBJ2-1
cdr3_nt: TGCGCCAGCAGCCTCCGGGACATACGTACGAATGAGCAGTTCTTC
cdr3_aa: CASSLRDIRTNEQFF

v_call: TRBV7-9
d_call: NA
clone_size: NA
j_call: TRBJ2-1
cdr3_nt: TGTGCCAGCAGCTCTACGGCTAGCTCCTACAATGAGCAGTTCTTC
cdr3_aa: CASSSTASSYNEQFF

v_call: TRBV6-1
d_call: NA
clone_size: once
j_call: TRBJ1-1
cdr3_nt: TGTGCCAGCAGGGAGGGGATAGGGACTGAAGCTTTCTTT
cdr3_aa: CASREGIGTEAFF

v_call: TRBV4-1
d_call: NA
clone_size: NA
j_call: TRBJ2-7
cdr3_nt: TGCGCCAGCAGCCTAGTCGGGAGCGTAAACGAGCAGTACTTC
cdr3_aa: CASSLVGSVNEQYF

v_call: TRBV4-1
d_call: TRBD1
clone_size: NA
j_call: TRBJ2-7
cdr3_nt: TGCGCCAGCAGCCAACCGGGACAGGGGCAATACGAGCAGTACTTC
cdr3_aa: CASSQPGQGQYEQYF